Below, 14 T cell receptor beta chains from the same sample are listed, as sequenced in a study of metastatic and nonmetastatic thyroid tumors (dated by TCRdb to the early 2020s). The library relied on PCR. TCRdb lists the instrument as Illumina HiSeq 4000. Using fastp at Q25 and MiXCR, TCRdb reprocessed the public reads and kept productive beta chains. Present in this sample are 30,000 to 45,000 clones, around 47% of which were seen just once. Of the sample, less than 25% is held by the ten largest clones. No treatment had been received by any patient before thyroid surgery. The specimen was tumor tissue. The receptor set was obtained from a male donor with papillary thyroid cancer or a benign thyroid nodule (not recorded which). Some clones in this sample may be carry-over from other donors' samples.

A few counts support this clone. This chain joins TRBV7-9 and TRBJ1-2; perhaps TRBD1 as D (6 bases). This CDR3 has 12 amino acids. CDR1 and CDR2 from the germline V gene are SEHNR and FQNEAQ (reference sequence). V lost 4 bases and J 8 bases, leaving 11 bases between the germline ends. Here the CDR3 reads CASSSTGLGYTF. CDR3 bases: TGTGCCAGCAGCTCGACAGGCTTGGGCTACACCTTC.

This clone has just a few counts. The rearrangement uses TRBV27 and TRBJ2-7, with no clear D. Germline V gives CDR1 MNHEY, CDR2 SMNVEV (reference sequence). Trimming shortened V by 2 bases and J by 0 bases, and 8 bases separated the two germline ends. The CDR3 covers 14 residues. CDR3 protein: CASSLKWFSYEQYF. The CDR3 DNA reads TGTGCCAGCAGTTTAAAGTGGTTCTCCTACGAGCAGTACTTC.

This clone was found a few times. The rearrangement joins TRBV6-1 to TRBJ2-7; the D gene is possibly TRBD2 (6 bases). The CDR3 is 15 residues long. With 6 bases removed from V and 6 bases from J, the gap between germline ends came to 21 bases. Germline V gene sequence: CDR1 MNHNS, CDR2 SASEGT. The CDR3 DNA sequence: TGTGCCAGCAGGGACCCGGGACTCCTCAATGGCGAGCAGTACGTC. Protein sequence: CASRDPGLLNGEQYV.

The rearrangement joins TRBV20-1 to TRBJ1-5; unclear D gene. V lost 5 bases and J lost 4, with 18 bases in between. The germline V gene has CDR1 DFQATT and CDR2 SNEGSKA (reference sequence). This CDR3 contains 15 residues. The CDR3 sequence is CSAHTSGKPNQPQHF. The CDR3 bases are TGCAGTGCTCACACCTCCGGGAAGCCAAATCAGCCCCAGCATTTT.

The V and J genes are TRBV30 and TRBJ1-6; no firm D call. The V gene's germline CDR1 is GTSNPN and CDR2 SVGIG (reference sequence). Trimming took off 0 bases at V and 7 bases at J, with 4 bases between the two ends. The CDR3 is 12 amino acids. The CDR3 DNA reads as TGTGCCTGGAGTGTAGGGAATTCACCCCTCCACTTT. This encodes CAWSVGNSPLHF.

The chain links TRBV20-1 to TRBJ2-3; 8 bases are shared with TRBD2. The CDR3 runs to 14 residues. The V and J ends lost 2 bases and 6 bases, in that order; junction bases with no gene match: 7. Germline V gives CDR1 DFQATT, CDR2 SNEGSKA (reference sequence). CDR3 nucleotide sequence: TGCAGTGCTAGACCGGGGGGGGCGCTTGATACGCAGTATTTT. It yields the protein CSARPGGALDTQYF.

CDR3 amino acids: CASSFGAGYEQYF. The CDR3 bases are TGTGCCAGCAGCTTTGGGGCGGGCTACGAGCAGTACTTC. J is TRBJ2-7 and V is TRBV11-3, with D perhaps being TRBD1 or TRBD2 (5 bases each). V was pared by 3 bases and J by 3 bases, with 9 bases between. CDR1 is SGHNT, CDR2 YENEEA, per germline. The CDR3 runs to 13 residues. Combining the CDR3 with reference TRBV11-3 and TRBJ2-7 gives the whole variable domain EAGVVQSPRYKIIEKKQPVAFWCNPISGHNTLYWYLQNLGQGPELLIRYENEEAVDDSQLPKDRFSAERLKGVDSTLKIQPAELGDSAVYLCASSFGAGYEQYFGPGTRLTVT.

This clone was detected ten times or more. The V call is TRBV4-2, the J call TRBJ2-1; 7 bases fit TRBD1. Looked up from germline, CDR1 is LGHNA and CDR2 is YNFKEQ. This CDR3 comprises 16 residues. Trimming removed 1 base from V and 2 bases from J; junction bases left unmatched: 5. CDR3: CASSQGAGQAYNEQFF. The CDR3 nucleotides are TGTGCCAGCAGCCAAGGGGCCGGACAGGCCTACAATGAGCAGTTCTTC.

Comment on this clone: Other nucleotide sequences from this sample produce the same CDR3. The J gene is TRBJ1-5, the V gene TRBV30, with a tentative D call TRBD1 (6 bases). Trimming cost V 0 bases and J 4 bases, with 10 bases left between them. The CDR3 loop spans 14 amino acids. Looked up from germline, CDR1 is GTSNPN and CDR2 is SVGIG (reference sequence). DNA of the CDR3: TGTGCCTGGAGTGTACAGGGAGGGAATCAGCCCCAGCATTTT. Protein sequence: CAWSVQGGNQPQHF.

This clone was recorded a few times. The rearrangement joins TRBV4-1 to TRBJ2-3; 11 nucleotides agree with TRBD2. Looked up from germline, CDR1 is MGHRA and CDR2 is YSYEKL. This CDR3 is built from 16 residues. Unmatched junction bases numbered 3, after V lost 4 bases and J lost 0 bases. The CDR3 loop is CASSLGLAGSTDTQYF. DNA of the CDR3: TGCGCCAGCAGCCTCGGACTAGCGGGTAGCACAGATACGCAGTATTTT.

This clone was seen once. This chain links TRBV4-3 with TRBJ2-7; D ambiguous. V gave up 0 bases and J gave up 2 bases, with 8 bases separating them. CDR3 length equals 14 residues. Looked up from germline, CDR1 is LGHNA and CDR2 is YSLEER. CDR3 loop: CASSQEDGPYEQYF. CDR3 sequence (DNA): TGCGCCAGCAGCCAAGAGGACGGACCCTACGAGCAGTACTTC.

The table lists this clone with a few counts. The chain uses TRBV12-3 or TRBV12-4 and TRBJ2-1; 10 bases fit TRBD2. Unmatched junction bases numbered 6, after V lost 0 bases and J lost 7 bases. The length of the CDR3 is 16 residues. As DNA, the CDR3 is TGTGCCAGCAGTTTAGCATGGCTAGCGGGAGTTAATGAGCAGTTCTTC. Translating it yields CASSLAWLAGVNEQFF.

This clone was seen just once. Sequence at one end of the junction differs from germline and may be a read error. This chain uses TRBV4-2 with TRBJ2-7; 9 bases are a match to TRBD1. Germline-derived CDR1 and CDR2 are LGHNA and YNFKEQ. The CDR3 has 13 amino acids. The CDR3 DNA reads TGTGCCATCAGCCCCGGGACAGGGCCCCAGAGGTACTTC. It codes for CAISPGTGPQRYF.

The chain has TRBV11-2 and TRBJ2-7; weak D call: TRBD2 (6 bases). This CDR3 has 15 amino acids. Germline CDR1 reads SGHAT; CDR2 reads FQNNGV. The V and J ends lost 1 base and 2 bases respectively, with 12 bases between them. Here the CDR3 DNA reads TGTGCCAGCAGCTTAGTCGGAGGGAAAGCCTACGAGCAGTACTTC. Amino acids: CASSLVGGKAYEQYF.